This T cell receptor (beta chain) appears in the sequencing data of a study of T cells in Graves' hyperthyroidism and ophthalmopathy. Study summary: Peripheral blood was drawn at first diagnosis, prior to all treatment.

This clonotype showed up just a few times. Authors of the study amplified TCR beta CDR3 regions from RNA transcripts. RT-PCR in the first round (using the HTBI primer set) targeted the TCR CDR3. TCRdb analysed the multiplex PCR reads with MiXCR anew, one entry per CDR3 protein. The sample contains a few hundred thousand distinct CDR3 sequences, roughly 15% of which appear only once. At least 3 on the Clinical Activity Score was recorded for ophthalmopathy patients, who also had NOSPECS grade at least 4 and duration under 3 months. The study excluded patients with uncontrolled infection, other autoimmune disease, pregnancy or lactation. Used for diagnoses were clinical symptoms, serum thyroxine and TRAb, thyroid ultrasound and orbital computed tomography. The V gene's germline CDR1 is MGHDK and CDR2 SYGVNS. This CDR3 has 15 residues. Trimming removed 1 base from V and 7 bases from J, with 13 bases in between.

J is TRBJ1-4 and V is TRBV25-1; D gene unclear. Sequencing was performed on blood. This TCR came from a woman younger than 45 with Graves' ophthalmopathy. CDR3 in DNA: TGTGCCAGCAGTGAATTTGCGGGTCGGGCTGAAAAACTGTTTTTT. Protein sequence: CASSEFAGRAEKLFF. The full variable domain, its missing parts supplied by reference TRBV25-1 and TRBJ1-4, is EADIYQTPRYLVIGTGKKITLECSQTMGHDKMYWYQQDPGMELHLIHYSYGVNSTEKGDLSSESTVSRIRTEHFPLTLESARPSHTSQYLCASSEFAGRAEKLFFGSGTQLSVL.